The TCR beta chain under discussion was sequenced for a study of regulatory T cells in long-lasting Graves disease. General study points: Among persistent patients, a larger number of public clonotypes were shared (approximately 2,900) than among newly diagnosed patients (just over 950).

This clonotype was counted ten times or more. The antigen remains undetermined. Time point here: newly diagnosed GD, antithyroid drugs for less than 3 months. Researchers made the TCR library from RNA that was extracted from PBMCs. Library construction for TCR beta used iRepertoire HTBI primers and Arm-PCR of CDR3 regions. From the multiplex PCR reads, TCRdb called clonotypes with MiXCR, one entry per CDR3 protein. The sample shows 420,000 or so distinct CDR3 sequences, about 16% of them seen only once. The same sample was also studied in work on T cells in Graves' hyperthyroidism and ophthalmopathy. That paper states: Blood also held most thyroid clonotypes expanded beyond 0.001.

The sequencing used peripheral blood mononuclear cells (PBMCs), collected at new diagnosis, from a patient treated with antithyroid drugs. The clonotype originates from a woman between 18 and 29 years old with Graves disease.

This CDR3 reads CSVGLAGVVEQYF. The CDR3 nucleotides read TGCAGCGTTGGACTAGCGGGAGTCGTCGAGCAGTACTTC. The chain joins TRBV29-1 to TRBJ2-7; TRBD2 agrees at 12 bases. The CDR3 is 13 amino acids. Germline lookup yields CDR1 SQVTM and CDR2 ANQGSEA. V dropped 4 bases and J dropped 6; count of bases not matched to a gene: 4.